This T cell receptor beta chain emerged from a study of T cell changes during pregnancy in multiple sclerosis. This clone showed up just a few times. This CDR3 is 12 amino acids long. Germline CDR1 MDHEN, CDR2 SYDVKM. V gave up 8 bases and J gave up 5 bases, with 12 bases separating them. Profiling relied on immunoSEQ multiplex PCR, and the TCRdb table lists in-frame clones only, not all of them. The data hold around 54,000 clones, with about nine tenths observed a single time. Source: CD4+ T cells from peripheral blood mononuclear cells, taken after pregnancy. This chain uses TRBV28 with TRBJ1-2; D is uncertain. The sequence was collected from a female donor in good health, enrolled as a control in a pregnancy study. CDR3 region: CASGPSWYGYTF. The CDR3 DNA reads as TGTGCCAGCGGCCCCTCGTGGTATGGCTACACCTTC.